The clone carrying this TCR beta chain was recorded only once. This record comes from a study of shared clonotypes between healthy human individuals. Study-wide context: Each donor's CD4 naive and CD4 memory cells filled three plates apiece, CD8 naive two, and CD8 memory one.

Naive CD8 cells lacked CD45RO, underwent positive selection for CCR7 and left out terminally differentiated effector memory CD45RA+ cells. V was cut by 7 bases and J by 3 bases, with 16 bases left in between. Germline V gene data show CDR1 as MDHEN and CDR2 as SYDVKM. The CDR3 is 15 residues long. TCRdb's copy holds only in-frame clones and misses some; the assay was immunoSEQ multiplex PCR. The sample holds around 2,100,000 clones; just under 95% are singletons and the top ten take 1% to 1.5%. The origin of this receptor is a man between 18 and 35 years old in good health. The sequenced material came from naive CD8+ T cells sorted from blood. The V call is TRBV28, the J call TRBJ2-1; the D call may be TRBD1 or TRBD2 (5 bases each). The CDR3 nucleotides are TGTGCCAGCAACCCAGGGACCCGGGACTACAATGAGCAGTTCTTC. Its translation is CASNPGTRDYNEQFF. Looking up the rest from reference TRBV28 and TRBJ2-1 gives the full variable domain: DVKVTQSSRYLVKRTGEKVFLECVQDMDHENMFWYRQDPGLGLRLIYFSYDVKMKEKGDIPEGYSVSREKKERFSLILESASTNQTSMYLCASNPGTRDYNEQFFGPGTRLTVL.